A selection of T cell receptor beta chains follows, all from one sample in a study of CD8 T cells in ankylosing spondylitis. MiXCR, applied by TCRdb to the 5' RACE reads, yields one record per CDR3 protein. The sample consists of 380,000 or so distinct CDR3 sequences, 20% to 25% of them appearing once. The source material was blood, either unsorted or a sorted T cell fraction (not recorded which). The receptors originated from a male donor with ankylosing spondylitis or in good health (not recorded which). The CDR3 runs from the conserved cysteine through the conserved F or W. D genes are given only for firm matches. Some rows have no size entry. The others give once, few or many, or a class for an expanded clone.

d_call j_call v_call clone_size cdr3_nt cdr3_aa
. TRBJ2-2 TRBV2 many TGTGCCAGCAGCTGGGGGGAGATCGGGGAGCTGTTTTTT CASSWGEIGELFF
. TRBJ2-5 TRBV6-1 . TGTGCCAGCAGAACTGACGGGGCTGAGACCCAGTACTTC CASRTDGAETQYF
. TRBJ2-3 TRBV3-1 few TGTGCCAGCAGCCAAGGGACCGCAGGGGATACGCAGTATTTT CASSQGTAGDTQYF
. TRBJ2-5 TRBV28 many TGTGCCAGCAGTTTAGGGCCCATCGGGGACCAAGAGACCCAGTACTTC CASSLGPIGDQETQYF
. TRBJ2-7 TRBV28 few TGTGCCAGCAGAACCGGCATCTCCTACGAGCAGTACTTC CASRTGISYEQYF
TRBD1 TRBJ2-3 TRBV7-9 . TGTGCCAGCAGCTTAGTGGACAGGGGGACCGATACGCAGTATTTT CASSLVDRGTDTQYF
. TRBJ2-1 TRBV6-5 . TGTGCCACTACGAATATAGGAGGGCAGTTCTTC CATTNIGGQFF
. TRBJ2-7 TRBV11-2 many TGTGCCAGCAGCTTAGATGGTCTGGGCTTGTACGAGCAGTACTTC CASSLDGLGLYEQYF
. TRBJ1-4 TRBV29-1 . TGCAGCGTTGAGGCGGAATGGGAAGAAAAACTGTTTTTT CSVEAEWEEKLFF
. TRBJ1-2 TRBV29-1 few TGCAGCGTTGAAAACGGGCCGGGGGGCTACACCTTC CSVENGPGGYTF
TRBD1 TRBJ2-2 TRBV6-5 few TGTGCCAGCAGTTGGACAGGGGGGAACACCGGGGAGCTGTTTTTT CASSWTGGNTGELFF
TRBD2 TRBJ2-3 TRBV28 few TGTGCCGACAACGCGTCGGGCGGGGGAGACAACTGGGGCACAGATACGCAGTATTTT CADNASGGGDNWGTDTQYF
. TRBJ2-7 TRBV20-1 few TGCAGTGCCCAAAGGACCGACCCTCCGTACGAGCAGTACTTC CSAQRTDPPYEQYF
TRBD1 TRBJ2-5 TRBV4-1 . TGCGCCAGCAGCCAAGATACAGGGGAGGAGACCCAGTACTTC CASSQDTGEETQYF
. TRBJ2-3 TRBV25-1 . TGTGCCAGCTTAGCCACAGATACGCAGTATTTT CASLATDTQYF
. TRBJ1-1 TRBV5-6 few TGTGCCAGCAGCCAGGGGTCCACTGAAGCTTTCTTT CASSQGSTEAFF
TRBD1 TRBJ2-2 TRBV12-3/TRBV12-4 few TGTGCCAGCAGCTTGGACAGGGAGAACACCGGGGAGCTGTTTTTT CASSLDRENTGELFF
TRBD1 TRBJ2-7 TRBV7-9 few TGTGCCAGCACCCAAACAGGGGCCAACGAGCAGTACTTC CASTQTGANEQYF
. TRBJ2-3 TRBV20-1 . TGCAGTGCTAGGGGACACGTTAGCACAGATACGCAGTATTTT CSARGHVSTDTQYF
. TRBJ2-3 TRBV28 . TGTGCCAGCAGTGTCCGGGCCAAAAGCACAGATACGCAGTATTTT CASSVRAKSTDTQYF
. TRBJ2-7 TRBV3-1 few TGTGCCAGCAGCCAGGACACGAGAACCTACGAGCAGTACTTC CASSQDTRTYEQYF
. TRBJ2-2 TRBV29-1 many TGCAGCGTTGGGAGCGCGGCCGGGGAGCTGTTTTTT CSVGSAAGELFF
TRBD1 TRBJ2-5 TRBV20-1 . TGCAGTGTTAGAGGATATCGGGACAGTAACCAAGAGACCCAGTACTTC CSVRGYRDSNQETQYF
TRBD1 TRBJ1-6 TRBV7-6 many TGTGCCAGCAGCTTAGGGGACAGGGTTTCACCCCTCCACTTT CASSLGDRVSPLHF
. TRBJ2-3 TRBV15 many TGTGCCACCAGCAAGGACAGCGCGGAAGATACGCAGTATTTT CATSKDSAEDTQYF
TRBD1 TRBJ1-5 TRBV12-3/TRBV12-4 . TGTGCCAGCACCACAGGGGGTCAGACCCAGCATTTT CASTTGGQTQHF
. TRBJ1-6 TRBV12-3/TRBV12-4 few TGTGCCAGCAGTAACGGGACGGATAATTCACCCCTCCACTTT CASSNGTDNSPLHF
TRBD1 TRBJ2-2 TRBV7-9 . TGTGCCAGCAGCCAGCAGGGGGCAAGGACCGGGGAGCTGTTTTTT CASSQQGARTGELFF
TRBD2 TRBJ2-3 TRBV13 . TGTGCCAGCAGCCCGCACCCTAGCGGGGGGGAAGATACGCAGTATTTT CASSPHPSGGEDTQYF
. TRBJ2-2 TRBV5-4 . TGTGCCAGCAGCCCTGGCGGGGAAATCGGGGAGCTGTTTTTT CASSPGGEIGELFF
. TRBJ2-7 TRBV10-3 few TGTGCCATCAGTGATCGGGCAGAAGCCAACTACGAGCAGTACTTC CAISDRAEANYEQYF
TRBD1 TRBJ2-7 TRBV12-3/TRBV12-4 . TGTGCCAGCAGTCCAGAAACAGGGGGCCACGAGCAGTACTTC CASSPETGGHEQYF
TRBD2 TRBJ2-1 TRBV12-3/TRBV12-4 . TGTGCCAGCAGTCTCGGGGGGGGCCAGAGCGATGAGCAGTTCTTC CASSLGGGQSDEQFF
TRBD2 TRBJ2-1 TRBV7-3 . TGTGCCAGCAGCTTACTCGGGACTAGCGGGCGCAACTACAATGAGCAGTTCTTC CASSLLGTSGRNYNEQFF
. TRBJ2-5 TRBV7-2 few TGTGCCAGCAGCAGCCGATGGGAGACCCAGTACTTC CASSSRWETQYF
. TRBJ2-3 TRBV11-2 few TGTGCCAGCAGCTTCGGGACCGGTTTCACAGATACGCAGTATTTT CASSFGTGFTDTQYF
TRBD1 TRBJ2-7 TRBV25-1 . TGTGCCAGCGGAGGGACAGGGAACTACGAGCAGTACTTC CASGGTGNYEQYF
. TRBJ2-5 TRBV7-6 . TGTGCCAGCAGCTTAGGATTTTACCAAGAGACCCAGTACTTC CASSLGFYQETQYF